The rows below give T cell receptor beta chains drawn from one sample of a study of cytomegalovirus exposure and HLA in healthy donors. Sequencing used immunoSEQ multiplex PCR; TCRdb keeps in-frame clones, though not all of them. The repertoire consists of 95,000 to 150,000 clones, with around 65% occurring once and the leading ten covering roughly 1.4%. Sequencing input: PBMCs. The receptors derive from a man aged 18 to 29 in good health and CMV-seronegative. The conserved cysteine and the conserved F or W are not part of the CDR3 here.

j_call v_call cdr3_aa
TRBJ2-7 TRBV19 ASSPLTGFRRYEQY
TRBJ1-4 TRBV7-2 ASSLDRAAEKLF
TRBJ2-1 TRBV4-2 ASSQEFPGGHEQF
TRBJ1-2 TRBV27 ASSSGQTPYGYT
TRBJ1-5 TRBV5-1 ARKPTDRVYQPQH
TRBJ2-2 TRBV19 ASSIEGHRATGELF
TRBJ1-1 TRBV6-6 ASSRGRNMNTEAF
TRBJ1-5 TRBV19 ASSMGHHNQPQH
TRBJ1-2 TRBV5-6 ASSPGGTVYGYT
TRBJ2-5 TRBV7-2 ASSRRWETQY
TRBJ2-3 TRBV7-9 ASSLGQYTDTQY
TRBJ2-1 TRBV7-9 ASSPRLAGGILF
TRBJ2-7 TRBV27 ASSPQWTYEQY
TRBJ1-5 TRBV19 ASKRTGESNQPQH
TRBJ2-4 TRBV18 ASSPKTGRVNIQY
TRBJ1-1 TRBV27 ASSVEWRDTEAF
TRBJ2-5 TRBV19 ASSVKTSGVQTQY
TRBJ2-7 TRBV14 ASSQVYEQY
TRBJ2-3 TRBV18 ASSPRSGGAIDTQY
TRBJ2-2 TRBV19 ASSIETGGPNTGELF
TRBJ1-2 TRBV28 ASSSTTPNYGYT
TRBJ2-1 TRBV6-5 ASRPLSESYNEQF
TRBJ2-7 TRBV6-5 ASSLGTGTYEQY
TRBJ2-2 TRBV5-6 ASSPYPGELF
TRBJ2-1 TRBV4-2 ASSQEGSGTTDEQF
TRBJ1-2 TRBV7-9 ASSSFRGRREYGYT
TRBJ2-5 TRBV19 ASSSQGRLETQY
TRBJ2-3 TRBV7-9 ASSRDLGTDTQY
TRBJ1-1 TRBV30 AWSPRLNTEAF
TRBJ1-1 TRBV27 ASSSTGGYTEAF
TRBJ2-3 TRBV11-2 ASSELAGRADTQY
TRBJ2-7 TRBV6-5 ASSYTGQNEQY
TRBJ2-1 TRBV4-2 ASSQPKTGGNEQF
TRBJ2-3 TRBV15 ATSRVGVARGTDTQY
TRBJ1-2 TRBV30 AWSPREYGYT
TRBJ1-1 TRBV5-1 ASSFSQVSNRDTEAF
TRBJ1-1 TRBV9 ASGWTVNTEAF
TRBJ2-1 TRBV19 ASSNYGGTYNEQF
TRBJ1-5 TRBV28 ASSSTLGAGNQPQH
TRBJ2-7 TRBV27 ASKRGQGTFREQY
TRBJ2-1 TRBV9 ASSADRSYNEQF
TRBJ1-1 TRBV6-6 ASSYLYNTEAF
TRBJ2-7 TRBV7-2 ASSGTGFYEQY
TRBJ2-5 TRBV11-1 ASSHGTGGGETQY
TRBJ1-1 TRBV9 ASSVGIQGWTNTEAF
TRBJ2-4 TRBV9 ASSMTGGGDIQY
TRBJ1-1 TRBV29-1 SARDRGCEAF
TRBJ2-5 TRBV6-1 ASSETWTRGGTQY
TRBJ1-5 TRBV6-6 ASRLTDPSNQPQH
TRBJ2-3 TRBV11-2 ASSPWDSPDTQY
TRBJ1-1 TRBV5-1 ASSLLTQNTEAF
TRBJ1-1 TRBV19 ASTPTGEAF
TRBJ2-7 TRBV7-8 ASSRSPGQRYEQY
TRBJ1-2 TRBV5-6 ASSLAGRNYGYT
TRBJ1-5 TRBV6-5 ASSYLGGSDQPQH